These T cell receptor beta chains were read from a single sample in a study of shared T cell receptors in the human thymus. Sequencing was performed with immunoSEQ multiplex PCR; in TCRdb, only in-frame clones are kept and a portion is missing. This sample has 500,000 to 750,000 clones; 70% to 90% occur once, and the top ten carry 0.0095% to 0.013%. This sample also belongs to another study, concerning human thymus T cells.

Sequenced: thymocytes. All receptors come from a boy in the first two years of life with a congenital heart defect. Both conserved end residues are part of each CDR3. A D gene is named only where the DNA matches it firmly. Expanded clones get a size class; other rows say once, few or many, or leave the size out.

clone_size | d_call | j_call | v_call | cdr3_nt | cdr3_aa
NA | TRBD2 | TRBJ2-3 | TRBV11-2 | TGTGCCAGCAGCTTAAGGGGACTAGCGGGAGGGCCGCAAGATACGCAGTATTTT | CASSLRGLAGGPQDTQYF
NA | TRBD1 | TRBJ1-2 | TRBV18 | TGTGCCAGCTCACCACGGGGGACAGGGTGGAAAGGCTACACCTTC | CASSPRGTGWKGYTF
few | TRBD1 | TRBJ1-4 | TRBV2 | TGTGCCAGCAGGGATCACAGGGGAACAACTAATGAAAAACTGTTTTTT | CASRDHRGTTNEKLFF
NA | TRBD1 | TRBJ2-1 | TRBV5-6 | TGTGCCAGCAGCTTGGCCTCAGGGGGCCCTGAGCAGTTCTTC | CASSLASGGPEQFF
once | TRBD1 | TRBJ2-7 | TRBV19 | TGTGCCAGTAGTATATGGGGACAGGGTTTCTACGAGCAGTACTTC | CASSIWGQGFYEQYF
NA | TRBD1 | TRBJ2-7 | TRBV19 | TGTGCCAGTAGTATATGGAACAGGGGTGTAGGCTCCTACGAGCAGTACTTC | CASSIWNRGVGSYEQYF
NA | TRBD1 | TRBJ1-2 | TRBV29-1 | TGCAGCGTTGGGCTTAGGGGACAGGGGTATGTTGATGGCTACACCTTC | CSVGLRGQGYVDGYTF
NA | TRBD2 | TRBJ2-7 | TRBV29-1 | TGCAGCTGCCTTGGGGGGGACGAGCAGTACTTC | CSCLGGDEQYF
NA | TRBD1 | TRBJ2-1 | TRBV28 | TGTGCCAGCAGCCCCCGGGACAGGGTCCTGTATTACAATGAGCAGTTCTTC | CASSPRDRVLYYNEQFF
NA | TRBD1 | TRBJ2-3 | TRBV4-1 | TGCGCCAGCAGTCCCCCCGGACAGGGGTGCCCAGATACGCAGTATTTT | CASSPPGQGCPDTQYF
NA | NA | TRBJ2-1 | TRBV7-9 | TGTGCCAGCACAGTGGAGGGGGCCAGCTACAATGAGCAGTTCTTC | CASTVEGASYNEQFF
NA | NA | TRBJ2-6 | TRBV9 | TGTGCCAGCAGCAGTGGCAGGCTGGCTGGGGCCAACGTCCTGACTTTC | CASSSGRLAGANVLTF
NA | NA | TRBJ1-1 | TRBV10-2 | TGCGCCAGCAGTGATAGCAGGGCAGGGAACACTGAAGCTTTCTTT | CASSDSRAGNTEAFF